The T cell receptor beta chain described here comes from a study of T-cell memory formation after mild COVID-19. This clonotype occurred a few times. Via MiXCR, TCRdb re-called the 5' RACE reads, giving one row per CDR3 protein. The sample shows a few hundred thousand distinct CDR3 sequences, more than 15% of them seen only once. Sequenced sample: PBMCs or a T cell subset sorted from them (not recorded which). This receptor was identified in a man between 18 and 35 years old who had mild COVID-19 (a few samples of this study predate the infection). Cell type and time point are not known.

The CDR3 loop reads CSARETGTQPQHF. The CDR3 DNA follows: TGCAGTGCTAGAGAGACAGGGACCCAGCCCCAGCATTTT. The chain recombines TRBV20-1 with TRBJ1-5, with 7 bases identical to TRBD1. This CDR3 has 13 amino acids. Looked up from germline, CDR1 is DFQATT and CDR2 is SNEGSKA (reference sequence). Unmatched junction bases numbered 3, after V lost 0 bases and J lost 7 bases.